The clone carrying this T cell receptor (beta chain) occurred a few times. Its target is not known. Patients with autoimmune history or systemic immunosuppression were excluded. This CDR3 is 15 amino acids long. CDR1 is MRHNA and CDR2 is SNTAGT in the germline V gene. Trimming shortened V by 0 bases and J by 3 bases, and 9 bases separated the two germline ends. The table came from immunoSEQ multiplex PCR; TCRdb's copy has only in-frame clones and leaves some out. The sample lists 15,000 to 20,000 clones, roughly 75% occurring once. These data originate in a study of OX40 agonist ivuxolimab in advanced cancers. Study-level results: On average, CD8+ T cells had more expanded clones than CD4+. Both CD4+ and CD8+ T cell populations in blood had undergone clonal expansion by week 6 at 0.1 to 3.0 mg/kg.

This clonotype was sampled from an adult with an advanced solid tumor such as melanoma, head and neck, liver or kidney cancer. The material was CD4+ or CD8+ T cells sorted from blood, obtained in a trial of the OX40 agonist ivuxolimab. This chain joins TRBV6-4 and TRBJ2-1; D gene uncertain. The CDR3 DNA is TGTGCCAGCAGTGACTCAGTAGCCGACTACAATGAGCAGTTCTTC. Protein: CASSDSVADYNEQFF.